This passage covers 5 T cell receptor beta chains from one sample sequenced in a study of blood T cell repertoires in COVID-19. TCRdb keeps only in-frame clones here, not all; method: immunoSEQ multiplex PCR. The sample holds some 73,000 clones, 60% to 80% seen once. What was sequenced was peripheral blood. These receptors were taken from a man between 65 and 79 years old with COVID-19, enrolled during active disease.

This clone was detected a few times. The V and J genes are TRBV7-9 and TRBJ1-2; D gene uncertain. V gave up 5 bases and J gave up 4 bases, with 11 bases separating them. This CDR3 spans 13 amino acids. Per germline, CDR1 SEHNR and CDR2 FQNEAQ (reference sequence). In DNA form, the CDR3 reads TGTGCCAGCAGCATGCCGCACGGCTATGGCTACACCTTC. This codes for CASSMPHGYGYTF.

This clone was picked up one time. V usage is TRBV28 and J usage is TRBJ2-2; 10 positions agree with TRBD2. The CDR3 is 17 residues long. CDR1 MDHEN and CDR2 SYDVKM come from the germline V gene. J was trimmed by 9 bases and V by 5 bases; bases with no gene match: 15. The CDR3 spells CASSGSSGRIRRWELFF. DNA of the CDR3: TGTGCCAGCAGTGGGAGTAGCGGGAGGATACGTAGGTGGGAGCTGTTTTTT.

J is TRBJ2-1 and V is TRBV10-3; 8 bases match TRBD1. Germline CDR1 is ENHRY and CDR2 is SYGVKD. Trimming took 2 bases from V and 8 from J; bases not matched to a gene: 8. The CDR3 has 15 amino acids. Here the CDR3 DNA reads TGTGCCATCAGTGAGCCCGGACAGGGAGTTGATGAGCAGTTCTTC. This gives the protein CAISEPGQGVDEQFF.

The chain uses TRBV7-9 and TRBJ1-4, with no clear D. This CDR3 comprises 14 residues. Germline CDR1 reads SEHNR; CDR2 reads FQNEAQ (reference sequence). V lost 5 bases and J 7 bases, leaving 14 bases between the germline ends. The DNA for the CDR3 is TGTGCCAGCAGCCGACCCGAGGGTGGTGAAAAACTGTTTTTT. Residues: CASSRPEGGEKLFF.

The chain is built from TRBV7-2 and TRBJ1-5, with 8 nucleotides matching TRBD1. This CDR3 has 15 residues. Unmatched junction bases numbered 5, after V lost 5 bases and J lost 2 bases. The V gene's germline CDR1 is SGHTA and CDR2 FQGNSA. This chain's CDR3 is CASSPGGAGNQPQHF. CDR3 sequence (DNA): TGTGCCAGCAGCCCAGGGGGCGCCGGCAATCAGCCCCAGCATTTT.